The 26 T cell receptor beta chains given below trace back to one sample, sequenced in a study of control samples from healthy donors and cancer patients. Clones were sequenced by immunoSEQ multiplex PCR, and TCRdb holds only the in-frame ones, with some missing. In the table there are roughly 130,000 clones, just over 90% of which are singletons. The sample was PBMCs. The receptors stem from a man aged 50-60 years with head and neck cancer.

CDR3 nucleotides: TGTGCCTGCGGGGTTACAGGAATTCTTAATTCACCCCTCCACTTT. Translation gives CACGVTGILNSPLHF. The chain joins TRBV30 to TRBJ1-6, with TRBD1 as a possible D gene (5 bases). The ends were cut back, 6 bases at V and 6 bases at J, with 18 bases in the middle. The V gene's germline CDR1 is GTSNPN and CDR2 SVGIG (reference sequence). This CDR3 region has 15 residues.

The V call is TRBV5-1, the J call TRBJ1-1; TRBD1 matches at 8 bases. Looked up from germline, CDR1 is SGHRS and CDR2 is YFSETQ. The CDR3 is made up of 13 amino acids. The junction had 7 bases not matched to a gene; V was cut back by 4 bases and J by 8 bases. The chain's CDR3 is CASSKGQGMEAFF. The CDR3 DNA follows: TGCGCCAGCAGCAAAGGACAGGGCATGGAAGCTTTCTTT.

The chain joins TRBV7-9 to TRBJ2-3, with D perhaps matching TRBD1 or TRBD2 (6 bases each). The CDR3 is 15 amino acids. The germline V gene encodes CDR1 SEHNR and CDR2 FQNEAQ (reference sequence). Trimming left V 4 bases short and J 4 bases short, with 15 bases between. CDR3 protein: CASSSGPRGPDTQYF. The DNA for the CDR3 is TGTGCCAGCAGCTCCGGGCCCCGGGGGCCAGATACGCAGTATTTT.

The chain links TRBV18 to TRBJ1-4, with a tentative D call TRBD1 (6 bases). The CDR3 is 15 amino acids. Between the trimmed V and J ends, which lost 3 bases and 6 bases, there was a span of 14 bases. The germline V gene has CDR1 KGHSH and CDR2 LQKENI. The CDR3 DNA is TGTGCCAGCTCACCTTCGGGACATTTAGATGAAAAACTGTTTTTT. Translated, it gives CASSPSGHLDEKLFF.

This chain links TRBV11-2 with TRBJ2-7; 7 bases map to TRBD1. Germline trimming cut 4 bases from V and 4 bases from J; bases unmatched to any gene: 7. Germline values: CDR1 SGHAT, CDR2 FQNNGV. The CDR3 is made up of 14 amino acids. CDR3 sequence reads: CASSSETGWYEQYF. CDR3 bases: TGTGCCAGCAGCTCAGAGACAGGGTGGTACGAGCAGTACTTC. Looking up the rest from reference TRBV11-2 and TRBJ2-7 gives the full variable domain: EAGVAQSPRYKIIEKRQSVAFWCNPISGHATLYWYQQILGQGPKLLIQFQNNGVVDDSQLPKDRFSAERLKGVDSTLKIQPAKLEDSAVYLCASSSETGWYEQYFGPGTRLTVT.

This chain connects TRBV6-2 or TRBV6-3 to TRBJ1-1; D is undetermined. V lost 7 bases to trimming and J lost 4 bases, with 16 bases between them. The CDR3 covers 14 residues. Germline V gene data show CDR1 as MNHEY and CDR2 as SVGEGT. CDR3 protein: CASIPAGSSTEAFF. The DNA of the CDR3 is TGTGCCAGCATCCCTGCGGGGTCGTCCACTGAAGCTTTCTTT.

This clone has only a few counts. This CDR3 reads CASSNDDGTGELFF. Here the CDR3 DNA reads TGTGCCAGCAGCAATGACGATGGCACCGGGGAGCTGTTTTTT. This sequence joins TRBV6-4 and TRBJ2-2; the D is unclear. Germline-derived CDR1 and CDR2 are MRHNA and SNTAGT. This CDR3 is built from 14 residues. Trimming took 6 bases from V and 4 from J, leaving 12 bases between them.

This clone was detected a few times. Other DNA sequences from this sample encode an identical CDR3 as well. V gene TRBV4-1 combines with J gene TRBJ2-1; D might be TRBD2 (6 bases). The CDR3 is made up of 15 amino acids. The V and J ends lost 0 bases and 4 bases respectively, with 10 bases between them. Looked up from germline, CDR1 is MGHRA and CDR2 is YSYEKL. CDR3 in DNA: TGCGCCAGCAGCCAAGATGGGGGGACTTACAATGAGCAGTTCTTC. Translating gives CASSQDGGTYNEQFF.

Concerning this clone: One junction end does not reproduce the germline sequence, and a read error may be involved. V gene TRBV3-1 (or the pseudogene TRBV3-2) combines with J gene TRBJ2-7; the match to TRBD2 covers 12 bases. The CDR3 consists of 15 residues. Per the germline V gene, CDR1 is LGHDT and CDR2 is YNNKEL (reference sequence). The CDR3 spells CASSPYNTGLAGKTF. The CDR3 nucleotides are TGTGCCAGCAGCCCCTATAATACCGGACTAGCGGGGAAAACCTTC.

This clone was seen once. The chain couples TRBV9 to TRBJ1-2; no firm D call. Deletions cut 4 bases from V and 1 base from J, with 8 bases between. The CDR3 runs to 13 residues. The germline V gene encodes CDR1 SGDLS and CDR2 YYNGEE. CDR3 residues: CASSNPVNYGYTF. For the CDR3, the DNA is TGTGCCAGCAGCAACCCAGTTAACTATGGCTACACCTTC. The full variable domain, completed using reference TRBV9 and TRBJ1-2, is DSGVTQTPKHLITATGQRVTLRCSPRSGDLSVYWYQQSLDQGLQFLIQYYNGEERAKGNILERFSAQQFPDLHSELNLSSLELGDSALYFCASSNPVNYGYTFGSGTRLTVV.

CDR3 region: CASSPPAGTHEQYF. The DNA for the CDR3 is TGTGCCAGCTCACCACCGGCAGGGACCCACGAGCAGTACTTC. The gene calls are TRBV18 and TRBJ2-7; possibly TRBD1 or TRBD2 for D (5 bases each). This CDR3 spans 14 amino acids. CDR1 KGHSH and CDR2 LQKENI come from the germline V gene. The germline V and J ends were trimmed by 0 bases and 5 bases, with 11 bases remaining between them.

The V gene is TRBV5-6, the J gene TRBJ1-2; tentatively, D is TRBD1 (6 bases). V gave up 1 base and J gave up 8 bases, with 15 bases separating them. This CDR3 comprises 14 residues. The germline V gene has CDR1 SGHDT and CDR2 YYEEEE. For the CDR3, the DNA is TGTGCCAGCAGCTTGTGGGACACCCGAGGGGGCTACACCTTC. Amino acid sequence: CASSLWDTRGGYTF.

Written as DNA, the CDR3 is TGTGCCATCAGCCCGAGGGGGATGGAGCTGTTTTTT. Translating gives CAISPRGMELFF. The chain is built from TRBV10-3 and TRBJ2-2, with D possibly TRBD1 on 6 matching bases. The germline V gene encodes CDR1 ENHRY and CDR2 SYGVKD. Trimming took off 6 bases at V and 10 bases at J, with 12 bases between the two ends. The CDR3 length is 12 residues.

The chain carries TRBV4-3 and TRBJ1-4, with D perhaps TRBD1 (5 bases). The V gene lost 4 bases and the J gene lost 8 bases, with 11 bases spanning the gap. The germline CDR1 and CDR2 sequences are LGHNA and YSLEER. The CDR3 covers 13 residues. The CDR3 is CASSLGQGEKLFF. The CDR3 DNA is TGCGCCAGCAGCCTCGGGCAGGGCGAAAAACTGTTTTTT.

The rearrangement joins TRBV3-1 (or the pseudogene TRBV3-2) to TRBJ2-5, with D perhaps TRBD1 (7 bases). Germline V lookup: CDR1 LGHDT, CDR2 YNNKEL (reference sequence). V lost 1 base, J lost 1 base, and 16 bases lay in between. There are 17 residues in the CDR3. CDR3 residues: CASSQGDQGGPQETQYF. CDR3 DNA sequence: TGTGCCAGCAGCCAAGGAGATCAGGGGGGCCCCCAAGAGACCCAGTACTTC.

The chain couples TRBV30 to TRBJ1-2; the match to TRBD1 covers 8 bases. Trimming took 1 base from V and 8 from J; bases not matched to a gene: 9. The CDR3 consists of 14 residues. Per germline, CDR1 GTSNPN and CDR2 SVGIG (reference sequence). CDR3 in amino acids: CAWSGALQGEGYTF. In nucleotides, the CDR3 is TGTGCCTGGAGTGGAGCCTTACAGGGGGAGGGCTACACCTTC.

The CDR3 DNA sequence: TGTGCCAGCAGATTACAGGGTCCCAATCAGCCCCAGCATTTT. This sequence encodes CASRLQGPNQPQHF. The chain joins TRBV6-5 to TRBJ1-5; possible D gene TRBD1, 6 bases. The CDR3 has 14 residues. Germline CDR1 reads MNHEY; CDR2 reads SVGAGI. V was trimmed by 6 bases and J by 3 bases, leaving 12 bases between them.

V is TRBV27 and J is TRBJ2-5; 8 bases are shared with TRBD1. Germline lookup yields CDR1 MNHEY and CDR2 SMNVEV (reference sequence). The CDR3 has 11 residues. J gave up 11 bases and V 4 bases, and 3 bases lay outside the gene matches. For the CDR3, the DNA is TGTGCCAGCAGTTATGACAGGGGACAGTACTTC. It specifies CASSYDRGQYF.

The CDR3 here is CASSQARNRERNGYTF. The CDR3 region has the DNA TGTGCCAGCAGCCAAGCACGTAACAGGGAGCGGAATGGCTACACCTTC. The chain recombines TRBV3-1 (or the pseudogene TRBV3-2) with TRBJ1-2; TRBD1 might be the D (6 bases). The germline V and J ends were trimmed by 1 base and 6 bases, with 18 bases remaining between them. Per germline, CDR1 LGHDT and CDR2 YNNKEL (reference sequence). This CDR3 region has 16 residues.

Here the CDR3 reads CASSQVGLYSGNTIYF. The DNA of the CDR3 is TGCGCCAGCAGCCAAGTCGGACTGTACTCTGGAAACACCATATATTTT. The chain combines TRBV4-1 with TRBJ1-3, with no clear D. Germline-derived CDR1 and CDR2 are MGHRA and YSYEKL. The CDR3 loop spans 16 amino acids. Trimming pared 1 base from V and 0 bases from J, leaving 10 bases between.

The chain combines TRBV6-2 or TRBV6-3 with TRBJ2-7, with D unresolved. Germline V gene sequence: CDR1 MNHEY, CDR2 SVGEGT. The CDR3 contains 18 residues. V was shortened by 1 base and J by 1 base, with 20 bases between the two germline ends. CDR3 sequence: CASSYFHPDVSKSYEQYF. The CDR3 region has the DNA TGTGCCAGCAGTTACTTCCATCCGGACGTCTCCAAATCCTACGAGCAGTACTTC.

The table lists this clone with a count of one. Here the CDR3 DNA reads TGTGCCAGCAGTGGCTTTCCGGGACAGGGTAGCGGCTACACCTTC. This encodes CASSGFPGQGSGYTF. The rearrangement links TRBV2 to TRBJ1-2; 9 bases align to TRBD1. This CDR3 is 15 amino acids long. Unmatched junction bases numbered 11, after V lost 4 bases and J lost 8 bases. Per germline, CDR1 SNHLY and CDR2 FYNNEI. Supplemented by reference TRBV2 and TRBJ1-2, the full variable domain reads EPEVTQTPSHQVTQMGQEVILRCVPISNHLYFYWYRQILGQKVEFLVSFYNNEISEKSEIFDDQFSVERPDGSNFTLKIRSTKLEDSAMYFCASSGFPGQGSGYTFGSGTRLTVV.

The J gene is TRBJ1-5, the V gene TRBV6-6; D is ambiguous. From germline, CDR1 is MNHNY and CDR2 SVGAGI (reference sequence). V was trimmed by 5 bases and J by 4 bases, leaving 6 bases between them. The CDR3 is 12 residues long. CDR3 nucleotides: TGTGCCAGCAGTCGCCGGAATCAGCCCCAGCATTTT. This encodes CASSRRNQPQHF.

The chain joins TRBV3-1 (or the pseudogene TRBV3-2) to TRBJ2-1, with TRBD1 matching over 7 bases. The CDR3 runs to 15 residues. Germline assignment: CDR1 LGHDT and CDR2 YNNKEL (reference sequence). J was trimmed by 0 bases and V by 4 bases; bases with no gene match: 3. CDR3: CASSPDRSSYNEQFF. The CDR3 bases are TGTGCCAGCAGCCCGGACAGGAGCTCCTACAATGAGCAGTTCTTC.

This clone showed up just once. This rearrangement joins TRBV6-1 to TRBJ1-5; D is undetermined. Germline V gene lookup returns CDR1 MNHNS and CDR2 SASEGT. V was trimmed by 3 bases and J by 2 bases, leaving 2 bases between them. This CDR3 has 12 residues. CDR3: CASSDGNQPQHF. CDR3 bases: TGTGCCAGCAGTGACGGCAATCAGCCCCAGCATTTT.

This clone was seen a handful of times. Sequence at one end of the junction differs from germline and may be a read error. This rearrangement joins TRBV7-3 to TRBJ1-2; TRBD1 is a possible D gene (5 bases). Germline CDR1 reads SGHTA; CDR2 reads FQGTGA. This CDR3 is built from 12 residues. CDR3 nucleotide sequence: TGTGCCAGCAACCCCACCGCGGGGCCTCGACCGTTC. It specifies CASNPTAGPRPF.